This TCR beta chain was sequenced for a study of T-cell reconstitution after alpha-beta-depleted transplantation in children. Unique molecular identifiers were used to barcode this TCRbeta library. TCRdb passed the PCR reads through MiXCR, listing each CDR3 protein once. The sample comprises about 610,000 distinct CDR3 sequences, about 10% of which are singletons, and around 4% rests with the top ten. This clonotype was seen only a few times. One junction end disagrees with the germline gene, perhaps due to a read error. The receptor was derived from a human donor who donated a stem cell graft to a child with acute myeloid leukemia. Sequenced material: PBMCs from the stem cell graft donor, taken from the stem cell graft.

The CDR3 DNA is TGTGCTAGCAGCTCGGGACAGGGATTGTACAATGAGCAGTTCTTC. Its translation is CASSSGQGLYNEQFF. This sequence joins TRBV7-7 and TRBJ2-1, with 9 bases lining up with TRBD1. Per the germline V gene, CDR1 is SSHAT and CDR2 is FNYEAQ (reference sequence). The CDR3 extends over 15 amino acids.